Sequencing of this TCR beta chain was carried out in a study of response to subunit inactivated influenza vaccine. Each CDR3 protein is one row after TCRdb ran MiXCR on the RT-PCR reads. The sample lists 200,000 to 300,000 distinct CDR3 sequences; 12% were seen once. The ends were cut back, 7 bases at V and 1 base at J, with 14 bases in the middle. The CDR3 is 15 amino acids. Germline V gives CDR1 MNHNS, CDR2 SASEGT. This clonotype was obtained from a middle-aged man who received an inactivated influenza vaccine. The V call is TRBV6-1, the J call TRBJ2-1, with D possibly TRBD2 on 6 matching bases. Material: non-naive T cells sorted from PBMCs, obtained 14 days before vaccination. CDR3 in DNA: TGTGCCAGCAACAAGGAGCGGGTATCCTACAATGAGCAGTTCTTC. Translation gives CASNKERVSYNEQFF.